These T cell receptor beta chains were read from a single sample in a study of cytomegalovirus exposure and HLA in healthy donors. Data came from immunoSEQ multiplex PCR; TCRdb stores just in-frame clones and leaves some out. The table includes 90,000 to 150,000 clones, around 89% detected once. The specimen sequenced was PBMCs. The receptor set was obtained from a woman younger than 35 in good health and CMV-seropositive. The CDR3 runs from the conserved cysteine through the conserved F or W.

>TRBJ2-5|TRBV30
CAWSELVTSGWETQYF
>TRBJ1-4|TRBV7-2
CASSLGGQGGIGKLFF
>TRBJ1-2|TRBV6-5
CASRTLAQGARGYTF
>TRBJ2-3|TRBV5-6
CASSPRGIDTQYF
>TRBJ2-6|TRBV7-3
CASRAQGALGANVLTF
>TRBJ2-2|TRBV5-1
CASSLIPAGKNTGELFF
>TRBJ2-1|TRBV5-6
CASSAPTQSGPFF
>TRBJ1-5|TRBV10-2
CASSGVVGVNQPQHF
>TRBJ1-1|TRBV29-1
CSVTVTEAFF
>TRBJ1-1|TRBV5-1
CASSLAGEAFF
>TRBJ1-2|TRBV20-1
CSPREGYGYTF
>TRBJ1-1|TRBV5-1
CASSLAGGDTEAFF
>TRBJ2-2|TRBV2
CASNTGQGTGELFF
>TRBJ2-1|TRBV6-6
CASSYGLGYEQFF
>TRBJ2-1|TRBV6-6
CASSYSPRGPEQFF
>TRBJ2-7|TRBV6-1
CASSDRGSSYEQYF
>TRBJ2-7|TRBV9
CASSVDGTASYEQYF
>TRBJ1-6|TRBV5-1
CASSMSGTGNSPLHF
>TRBJ1-2|TRBV29-1
CSVEPTYPSDTNPNYGYTF
>TRBJ2-7|TRBV18
CASSPQGIDEQYF
>TRBJ2-1|TRBV7-7
CASRRGPGDEQFF
>TRBJ2-5|TRBV4-3
CASSQLRGQETQYF
>TRBJ2-1|TRBV9
CASSRMSTPSSYNEQFF
>TRBJ1-1|TRBV5-1
CASSSTLPGISAEAFF
>TRBJ1-1|TRBV19
CASRGQGILYRGNTEAFF
>TRBJ2-7|TRBV5-6
CASSLSGGLGEQYF
>TRBJ1-1|TRBV5-6
CASSLAGLEAFF
>TRBJ2-7|TRBV28
CASSPLGHPATYEQYF
>TRBJ2-2|TRBV7-3
CASSRTGVGELFF